The T cell receptor (beta chain) described here comes from a study of beta chain features in type 1 diabetes (dated by TCRdb to the late 2010s). About the investigation overall: No differences in mean age, gender distribution, total cell number or subset yield were found between patients and healthy donors. A total of approximately 110,000,000 sorted cells were examined across all samples, and a strong correlation was observed between cell number per subset and RNA yield. In the study, recently diagnosed type 1 diabetes patients and matched healthy donors were compared on the TCRB repertoires of their sorted circulating CD4+ T cell subsets. Whereas all 30 or so donors provided naive and central memory subsets, regulatory and stem cell-like memory subsets were isolated from just 8 patients and roughly eight healthy donors. The full study reports these points: HLA sub-analyses involved small numbers of individuals, so any influence of HLA type on TCRB rearrangement remained unresolved. At VDJ recombination sites, type 1 diabetes patients had fewer insertions and more deleted nucleotides, which implies abnormalities in thymic rearrangement. PCR might favor shorter templates, but patient and control samples were amplified and corrected together, so any skew would affect both groups equally. In all four CD4+ subsets, TCRB CDR3 length was moderately but significantly shorter in type 1 diabetes patients. Because cDNA rather than genomic DNA was sequenced, highly expressing activated cells could have been over-represented, although no difference in activation and CD3 levels was found between groups. Naive, central memory and regulatory TCRB repertoires appeared more similar among patients than among healthy donors.

The entire isolated RNA was reverse transcribed using the High Capacity cDNA Reverse Transcription Kit, and thus expressed TCRB transcripts were sequenced. Deep immunoSEQ sequencing was applied to naive, central memory and regulatory T cell samples, giving an average of about 3.57 million total reads per sample. After sorted cells were lysed in RLT buffer, RNA was extracted with DNase-treated RNeasy Micro or Mini kits, with the choice depending on cell number. Each cell subset was processed separately to prevent cross-contamination, with patient and healthy donor samples processed together. TCRB sequences were amplified from cDNA with the immunoSEQ multiplex PCR, producing 87-bp fragments spanning the CDR3 region. The amplicons were sequenced using the Illumina HiSeq platform. Per the authors' processing: Synthetic template baselines were used to correct PCR bias computationally, reads within Hamming distance 2 were collapsed together, and singletons that could not be merged were discarded. Reads were aligned against IMGT so that V, D and J genes, CDR3 length and insertions or deletions at six rearrangement sites could be assigned. Within each subset, clonotype counts were normalized to sorted cell number, after which true diversity and Gini coefficients were computed with the tcR R package. Repertoire sharing was quantified using the overlap coefficient calculated on TCRB nucleotide sequences. TCRdb's version of the immuneACCESS table is confined to in-frame rearrangements and falls short of the full clone set. An unresolved V gene accounts for under half of the shortfall where checked; the remainder is of unknown origin. Clone size and the V and J calls come from that table; the DNA yielded D and trimming. A total of 140,000 to 150,000 clones appear in this sample, about 12% of them only once. Clones ranked in the top ten supply 1.3% of the sample.

Each donor gave one peripheral blood draw, about 100 mL on average, collected into heparinised tubes. A BD FACSAria II and a panel including CD45RO, CCR7, CD25, CD127, CD95 and CD27 were used to sort naive, central memory, regulatory and stem cell-like memory CD4+ T cells. A purity above 98% was achieved for all sorted populations. PBMCs were isolated right away by Lymphoprep density gradient centrifugation and were stained directly, without culture. Samples were stained and sorted in pairs, with one healthy donor and one patient per experiment, so that batch effects were minimized. From the cysteine up to the phenylalanine, the CDR3 has a length of 15 residues. The only DNA kept is the CDR3, 45 bases in frame from the first base. CDR1 and CDR2, looked up from the germline V gene (reference sequence), are SEHNR and FQNEAQ. Unmatched junction bases come to 4, with V trimmed by 4 bases and J by 3 bases.

This clone was found a few times. Its antigen is unknown. There are no base qualities to consult, and no much larger clone falls within one base. The source of this sequence is a man between 18 and 35 years old with type 1 diabetes. The chain couples TRBV7-9 to TRBJ2-1; a stretch of 9 junction bases matches TRBD2. Sequenced input: central memory CD4+ T cells from blood. The CDR3 corresponds to CASSWGLAGYNEQFF. The nucleotides read TGTGCCAGCAGCTGGGGACTAGCAGGCTACAATGAGCAGTTCTTC.